A single T cell receptor beta chain is shown here with its context. Its specificity is unknown. The data belong to a study of cytomegalovirus exposure and HLA in healthy donors. On the study more broadly: Some 85 million unique TCRs, all from HLA-typed donors, were included in an early release of the data.

The CDR3 loop spans 14 amino acids. V was cut by 2 bases and J by 0 bases, with 7 bases left in between. The germline V gene encodes CDR1 SGHRS and CDR2 YFSETQ. This cohort consisted of healthy bone marrow donors. PCR employed 60 Vbeta and 13 Jbeta primers. Clones were sequenced by immunoSEQ multiplex PCR, and TCRdb holds only the in-frame ones, with some missing. Among under 200,000 clones listed, approximately 86% were seen once. Study-level points and caveats: A previous analysis found most TCR beta V segments productive roughly 87% or roughly 30% of the time.

The rearrangement links TRBV5-1 to TRBJ2-3, with unresolved D. The specimen sequenced was PBMCs. The TCR sequence derives from a woman between 25 and 40 years old in good health and CMV-seronegative. The CDR3 nucleotides read TGCGCCAGCAGCTTAATGACTAGCACAGATACGCAGTATTTT. This gives the protein CASSLMTSTDTQYF.